The 12 T cell receptor beta chains presented below share a single source sample, sequenced in a study of graft-versus-host responses after intestinal transplantation. Assay used: immunoSEQ multiplex PCR; TCRdb lists only in-frame clones, some missing. The table includes over 45,000 clones, over 85% detected once. This specimen was PBMCs, taken 26 days after transplant. The source of these receptors is a human patient who received an intestinal transplant, so some T cells may come from the graft donor.

This clone was picked up a small number of times. J is TRBJ2-3 and V is TRBV7-9, with a weak D call TRBD2 (5 bases). Germline V gives CDR1 SEHNR, CDR2 FQNEAQ (reference sequence). This CDR3 has 15 amino acids. Trimming left V 7 bases short and J 1 base short, with 15 bases between. This CDR3 is CASNPEGYGTDTQYF. The CDR3 DNA is TGTGCCAGCAATCCTGAGGGCTACGGCACAGATACGCAGTATTTT.

This chain joins TRBV7-9 and TRBJ1-5; 9 positions match TRBD1. Germline lookup yields CDR1 SEHNR and CDR2 FQNEAQ (reference sequence). Germline trimming cut 8 bases from V and 4 bases from J; bases unmatched to any gene: 6. This CDR3 region has 14 residues. In DNA form, the CDR3 reads TGTGCCAGCGGAACCGGGACAGGGAATCAGCCCCAGCATTTT. It yields the protein CASGTGTGNQPQHF.

The chain links TRBV6-5 to TRBJ2-3, with D possibly being TRBD2 (6 bases). The CDR3 has 13 amino acids. The germline gives CDR1 MNHEY, CDR2 SVGAGI. Trimming took 7 bases from V and 1 from J, leaving 9 bases between them. CDR3 in amino acids: CASMPSGTDTQYF. Here the CDR3 DNA reads TGTGCCAGCATGCCTAGCGGCACAGATACGCAGTATTTT.

The V and J genes are TRBV5-8 and TRBJ2-5, with TRBD2 identical over 13 bases. V was pared by 4 bases and J by 1 base, with 7 bases of the junction left unmatched. The CDR3 length is 17 residues. Per germline, CDR1 SGHTS and CDR2 YDEGEE. The DNA for the CDR3 is TGTGCCAGCAGCCTCTTGACTAGCGGGGGGCTCCAAGAGACCCAGTACTTC. Amino acids: CASSLLTSGGLQETQYF.

The J gene is TRBJ2-3, the V gene TRBV14, with D possibly matching TRBD2 (5 bases). The CDR3 extends over 17 amino acids. V was shortened by 0 bases and J by 0 bases, with 13 bases between the two germline ends. The germline gives CDR1 SGHDN, CDR2 FVKESK. CDR3 region: CASSQEIPRASTDTQYF. Written as DNA, the CDR3 is TGTGCCAGCAGCCAAGAAATTCCGAGGGCTAGCACAGATACGCAGTATTTT.

The chain employs TRBV5-1 and TRBJ2-3, with 8 bases lining up with TRBD2. Per germline, CDR1 SGHRS and CDR2 YFSETQ. J was trimmed by 6 bases and V by 7 bases; bases with no gene match: 7. The CDR3 extends over 13 amino acids. The chain's CDR3 is CASGRTSRDTQYF. The CDR3 coding sequence is TGCGCCAGCGGGAGGACTAGCAGGGATACGCAGTATTTT.

The CDR3, as DNA: TGTGCCAGCACCAAGACTAGCGGGGCTTACAATGAGCAGTTCTTC. This sequence encodes CASTKTSGAYNEQFF. The J gene is TRBJ2-1, the V gene TRBV28, with TRBD2 matching 11 bases. The CDR3 contains 15 residues. V lost 7 bases, J lost 4 bases, and 6 bases stayed unmatched. CDR1 MDHEN and CDR2 SYDVKM come from the germline V gene.

The chain combines TRBV28 with TRBJ1-2; 10 positions match TRBD1. The CDR3 has 15 residues. Germline loops: CDR1 MDHEN, CDR2 SYDVKM. Unmatched junction bases numbered 11, after V lost 5 bases and J lost 8 bases. The CDR3 nucleotides read TGTGCCAGCAGTACCCAGACAGGGGGCTTGGGGGGCTACACCTTC. This sequence encodes CASSTQTGGLGGYTF.

V and J are TRBV28 and TRBJ1-6, with 10 bases fitting TRBD1. V gave up 4 bases and J gave up 9 bases; unmatched junction bases: 15. This CDR3 comprises 18 residues. CDR1 is MDHEN and CDR2 is SYDVKM in the germline V gene. The CDR3 reads CASSSQRPTGGWISPLHF. The CDR3 bases are TGTGCCAGCAGTTCCCAGAGGCCGACAGGGGGCTGGATTTCACCCCTCCACTTT.

In DNA form, the CDR3 reads TGCAGCGGGTATTGGAGCACCGGGGAGCTGTTTTTT. This gives the protein CSGYWSTGELFF. This sequence joins TRBV29-1 and TRBJ2-2; no firm D call. Trimming removed 7 bases at V and 4 bases at J, with 10 bases between. Germline CDR1 is SQVTM and CDR2 is ANQGSEA. The CDR3 is 12 residues long.

The chain couples TRBV5-1 to TRBJ1-2; D perhaps matches TRBD1 (5 bases). Germline lookup yields CDR1 SGHRS and CDR2 YFSETQ. The V end was cut by 2 bases, the J end by 2 bases, with 7 bases between. The CDR3 runs to 13 residues. CDR3 sequence reads: CASSFDSNYGYTF. Written as DNA, the CDR3 is TGCGCCAGCAGCTTTGACAGCAACTATGGCTACACCTTC.

The chain couples TRBV28 to TRBJ2-1; D might be TRBD2 (5 bases). The CDR3 consists of 16 residues. Germline CDR1 is MDHEN and CDR2 is SYDVKM. Trimming took 6 bases from V and 6 from J, leaving 21 bases between them. This CDR3 is CASSPITSLSFNEQFF. CDR3 in DNA: TGTGCCAGCAGCCCTATAACTAGTTTGAGCTTCAATGAGCAGTTCTTC.